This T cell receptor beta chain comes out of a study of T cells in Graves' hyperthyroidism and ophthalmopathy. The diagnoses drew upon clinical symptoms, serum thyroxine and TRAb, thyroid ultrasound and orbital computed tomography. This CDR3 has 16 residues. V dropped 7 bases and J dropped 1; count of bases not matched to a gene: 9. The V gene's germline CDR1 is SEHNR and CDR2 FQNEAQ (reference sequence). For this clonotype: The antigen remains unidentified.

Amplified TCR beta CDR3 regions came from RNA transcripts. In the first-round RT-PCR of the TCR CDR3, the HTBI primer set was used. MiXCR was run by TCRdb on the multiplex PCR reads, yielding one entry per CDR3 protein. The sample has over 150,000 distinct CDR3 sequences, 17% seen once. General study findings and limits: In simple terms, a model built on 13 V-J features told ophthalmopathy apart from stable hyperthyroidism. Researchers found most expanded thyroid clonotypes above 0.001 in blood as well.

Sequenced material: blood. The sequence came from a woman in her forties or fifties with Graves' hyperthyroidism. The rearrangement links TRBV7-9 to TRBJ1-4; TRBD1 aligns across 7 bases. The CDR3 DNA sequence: TGTGCCAGCACCGACGGGACAGCGAGAACTAATGAAAAACTGTTTTTT. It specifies CASTDGTARTNEKLFF. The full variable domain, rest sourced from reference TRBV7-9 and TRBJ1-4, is DTGVSQNPRHKITKRGQNVTFRCDPISEHNRLYWYRQTLGQGPEFLTYFQNEAQLEKSRLLSDRFSAERPKGSFSTLEIQRTEQGDSAMYLCASTDGTARTNEKLFFGSGTQLSVL.